These 3 T cell receptor beta chains were all obtained from the same sample, sequenced in a study of OX40 agonist ivuxolimab in advanced cancers. Profiling relied on immunoSEQ multiplex PCR, and the TCRdb table lists in-frame clones only, not all of them. This table holds tens of thousands of clones, 70% to 90% found once. The starting material was CD4+ or CD8+ T cells sorted from blood, obtained in a trial of the OX40 agonist ivuxolimab. All receptors come from an adult with an advanced solid tumor such as melanoma, head and neck, liver or kidney cancer.

The chain recombines TRBV11-2 with TRBJ2-2; D is unclear. CDR1 SGHAT and CDR2 FQNNGV come from the germline V gene. V shed 2 bases and J shed 7 bases, with 14 bases lying between them. This CDR3 region has 15 residues. The CDR3 protein is CASSLSRAFDGELFF. CDR3 sequence (DNA): TGTGCCAGCAGCTTATCCCGGGCGTTTGACGGGGAGCTGTTTTTT.

The V call is TRBV4-1, the J call TRBJ1-5, with 8 bases fitting TRBD1. This CDR3 region has 14 residues. The trim removed 6 bases at V and 6 bases at J, leaving 7 bases unmatched. CDR1 is MGHRA and CDR2 is YSYEKL in the germline V gene. The CDR3 region has the DNA TGCGCCAGCAGTCTTCAGGGGGCAGGTCAGCCCCAGCATTTT. It codes for CASSLQGAGQPQHF.

The chain is built from TRBV7-9 and TRBJ1-4, with D uncertain. Trimming shortened V by 5 bases and J by 7 bases, and 20 bases separated the two germline ends. There are 16 residues in the CDR3. Germline lookup yields CDR1 SEHNR and CDR2 FQNEAQ (reference sequence). DNA of the CDR3: TGTGCCAGCAGCCATCAACTACTTACCGCAGGTGAAAAACTGTTTTTT. The encoded protein is CASSHQLLTAGEKLFF.